This entry is about one TCR beta chain. What this receptor recognizes is not known. No base quality values were provided; no much bigger clone lies one nucleotide off. The time point label of this sample denotes: persistent/refractory GD, antithyroid drugs over 5 years with positive TRAb. RNA was extracted from PBMCs in TRIzol for both TCR sequencing and RNA sequencing. The diagnosis of Graves' disease followed American Thyroid Association guidelines. Patients for the study were recruited at an endocrinology department in Xi'an, China. Each patient gave roughly 8.4 milliliters of peripheral blood, collected in an EDTA anticoagulant tube. Ficoll Paque Plus density gradient separation was used to isolate PBMCs, and no further T cell sorting was performed. An Agilent 2100 Bioanalyzer and agarose gel were used to check RNA quality, and a NanoDrop 2000 was used to measure RNA concentration. These data are taken from a study of regulatory T cells in long-lasting Graves disease (dated by TCRdb to the early 2020s). Some background on the complete study: Persistent Graves' disease was defined as persistently positive TSH receptor autoantibodies together with antithyroid drug treatment for over 5 years. A total of about 35 samples underwent TCR sequencing, from around 13 patients with persistent Graves' disease and 20 or so patients with newly diagnosed Graves' disease. The study took place in China and was registered as a clinical trial. Persistent Graves' disease patients in the clinical cohort had taken antithyroid drugs for about 10.3 years on average. Persistent Graves' disease patients were compared with newly diagnosed Graves' disease patients by peripheral blood TCR sequencing and RNA sequencing.

The library was prepared using multiplex PCR. The listed sequencing device is Illumina HiSeq 4000. To build TCR beta libraries, CDR3 regions were amplified by Arm-PCR using iRepertoire HTBI primers. Gel purification was performed on PCR products prior to sequencing. The original pipeline was this. Across samples, roughly 60 TRBV and 12 to 15 TRBJ segments were identified and used for gene usage analysis of CDR3 amino acid clonotypes. COPE and FqMerger were used to merge filtered high-quality paired reads into contigs. BLAST was used to align contigs to IMGT TRBV, TRBD and TRBJ reference genes, and CDR3 was defined according to IMGT. Highly expanded clones were defined as clonotypes with a frequency above 0.1%. Shannon entropy served as the measure of repertoire diversity, while the Gini coefficient captured V-J evenness. Public clonotypes were defined as clonotypes shared by more than one individual. TCRdb redid the processing of the public reads, applying fastp at Q25 and MiXCR, and retained in-frame beta chains. When rows share a CDR3 protein, they turn into one entry using the most common DNA and genes. Here the V and J calls rest on TCRdb's processing, not on the authors' analysis. In all, the sample holds roughly 450,000 distinct CDR3 sequences, and about a quarter of those were seen once. Of the sample, about a quarter falls within the top ten clones.

According to the germline V gene, CDR1 reads MDHEN and CDR2 reads SYDVKM. V was cut back by 4 bases and J by 1 base, leaving a gap of 20 bases between them. The CDR3 runs 18 amino acids, cysteine and phenylalanine included. Of all the DNA, just the CDR3 is kept, 54 bases in frame from base 1. Summary of the overall study and its limitations: Sequencing and analysis were restricted to the TCR beta chain. Persistent disease showed preferential use of TRBV28, TRBJ1-2 and TRBJ2-5, whereas newly diagnosed disease favored TRBV20-1 and TRBJ2-1. More public clonotypes were shared among persistent patients (roughly 2,700) than among newly diagnosed patients (under 1,000). The authors noted that the small sample size was a limitation that may lower accuracy. Only peripheral blood was studied, because thyroid tissue, the primary lesion, was inaccessible. Compared with newly diagnosed patients, persistent Graves' disease patients had lower TCR Shannon entropy and fewer highly expanded clones, which suggests clonal expansion.

This chain is built from TRBV28 and TRBJ2-1; no D segment can be confidently identified. The receptor comes from a female donor with Graves disease. Sequenced here: peripheral blood mononuclear cells (PBMCs), sampled when the disease was refractory, from a patient treated with antithyroid drugs. The CDR3 protein is CASSSPVDSQRSYNEQFF. The sequenced DNA: TGTGCCAGCAGTTCTCCGGTGGATTCGCAACGGTCCTACAATGAGCAGTTCTTC.